This T cell receptor (beta chain) was recorded in a study of T cells after yellow fever vaccination. General study results and limits: Sorted repertoires could include abundant contaminating clonotypes from bulk cells.

This clonotype was observed many times. The antigen is undetermined. Germline lookup yields CDR1 MNHEY and CDR2 SVGAGI. The V end was cut by 6 bases, the J end by 2 bases, with 14 bases between. The CDR3 is made up of 15 amino acids. TCRdb called the 5' RACE reads again in MiXCR, with one record for every CDR3 protein. The table records roughly 74,000 distinct CDR3 sequences, about 6.6% of them present only once. This clonotype was obtained from a young man who received the YFV17D yellow fever vaccine. The chain combines TRBV6-5 with TRBJ1-3; D not certain. The sample was CD8+ T cells sorted from PBMCs, taken 5 to 6 days after the first yellow fever vaccination. This CDR3 is CASRPDSFTGNTIYF. DNA of the CDR3: TGTGCCAGCAGGCCGGATTCCTTCACTGGAAACACCATATATTTT.